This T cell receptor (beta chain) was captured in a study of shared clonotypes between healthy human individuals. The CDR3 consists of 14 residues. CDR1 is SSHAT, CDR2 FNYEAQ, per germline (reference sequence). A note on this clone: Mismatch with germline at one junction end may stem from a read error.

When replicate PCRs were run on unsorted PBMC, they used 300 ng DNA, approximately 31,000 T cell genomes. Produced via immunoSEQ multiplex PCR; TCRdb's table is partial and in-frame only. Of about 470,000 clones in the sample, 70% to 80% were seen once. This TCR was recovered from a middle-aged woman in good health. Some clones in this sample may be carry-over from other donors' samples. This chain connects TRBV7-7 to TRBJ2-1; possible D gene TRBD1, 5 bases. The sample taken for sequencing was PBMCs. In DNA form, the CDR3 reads TGTGCTAGCAGCTTGGACCAGGGTTTGAATGAGCAGTTCTTC. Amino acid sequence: CASSLDQGLNEQFF.